Below, 25 T cell receptor beta chains from the same sample are listed, as sequenced in a study of human T cells and chemical hapten exposure. As to time point: pre-sensitization, week 0. Treatment described: therapeutic diphenylcyclopropenone sensitization with weekly scalp DPC. Using its own MiXCR run on the RACE reads, TCRdb lists one record per CDR3 protein. The table shows tens of thousands of distinct CDR3 sequences, with 9.5% to 13% occurring only once. The sequences come from whole blood, collected in connection with sensitization to the hapten diphenylcyclopropenone (DPC). These receptors all stem from a woman aged 45-65 years with alopecia areata. Some clones in this sample may be carry-over from other donors' samples.

In its sample, this clonotype was seen a few times. V usage is TRBV10-2 and J usage is TRBJ1-1; D possibly corresponds to TRBD1 (5 bases). The CDR3 has 14 amino acids. In germline, CDR1 is WSHSY, CDR2 SAAADI. The V end was cut by 4 bases, the J end by 4 bases, with 13 bases between. For the CDR3, the DNA is TGCGCCAGCAGTGTGGGGGGTATCGGCACTGAAGCTTTCTTT. Translating gives CASSVGGIGTEAFF.

This chain uses TRBV2 with TRBJ2-2; D possibly corresponds to TRBD1 (5 bases). The CDR3 sequence is 14 residues long. In germline, CDR1 is SNHLY, CDR2 FYNNEI. The germline V and J ends were trimmed by 3 bases and 4 bases, with 9 bases remaining between them. CDR3 amino acids: CASSDRGTTGELFF. The CDR3 nucleotides read TGTGCCAGCAGTGATAGGGGAACCACCGGGGAGCTGTTTTTT.

This chain uses TRBV6-6 with TRBJ2-3; D not certain. The CDR3 covers 14 residues. The V gene lost 1 base and the J gene lost 2 bases, with 7 bases spanning the gap. Germline lookup yields CDR1 MNHNY and CDR2 SVGAGI (reference sequence). CDR3 protein: CASSYFQATDTQYF. CDR3 bases: TGTGCCAGCAGTTACTTTCAAGCCACAGATACGCAGTATTTT.

This clonotype came up many times. The V call is TRBV11-2, the J call TRBJ1-1; D unclear. Germline V CDR1 and CDR2: SGHAT, FQNNGV. V gave up 5 bases and J gave up 7 bases, with 14 bases separating them. The CDR3 has 13 amino acids. The CDR3 here is CASSPWSRGEAFF. DNA of the CDR3: TGTGCCAGCAGCCCTTGGTCCCGGGGTGAAGCTTTCTTT. The full variable domain, completed using reference TRBV11-2 and TRBJ1-1, is EAGVAQSPRYKIIEKRQSVAFWCNPISGHATLYWYQQILGQGPKLLIQFQNNGVVDDSQLPKDRFSAERLKGVDSTLKIQPAKLEDSAVYLCASSPWSRGEAFFGQGTRLTVV.

The chain links TRBV21-1 to TRBJ2-3; the table's TRBD2 call for D was not verified on the DNA. TRBV21-1 is recorded as a pseudogene. The CDR3 sequence is 16 residues long. The CDR3 loop reads CASSKPTGRAVDTQYF. In nucleotides, the CDR3 is TGTGCCAGCAGCAAACCGACCGGGAGGGCGGTAGATACGCAGTATTTT.

In this sample, this clonotype turned up a few times. V usage is TRBV20-1 and J usage is TRBJ1-5, with a possible D match to TRBD1 (6 bases). Germline V gene lookup returns CDR1 DFQATT and CDR2 SNEGSKA (reference sequence). Trimming took off 0 bases at V and 3 bases at J, with 12 bases between the two ends. The CDR3 totals 15 residues. The CDR3: CSARDQGTDNQPQHF. CDR3 nucleotides: TGCAGTGCTAGAGATCAGGGGACGGACAATCAGCCCCAGCATTTT.

This clonotype was found many times. This chain joins TRBV5-1 and TRBJ1-2; D unresolved. With 0 bases removed from V and 3 bases from J, the gap between germline ends came to 3 bases. The CDR3 contains 12 residues. Germline V gene lookup returns CDR1 SGHRS and CDR2 YFSETQ. CDR3 protein: CASSLDHYGYTF. Here the CDR3 DNA reads TGCGCCAGCAGCTTGGACCACTATGGCTACACCTTC.

Many counts were recorded for this clonotype. The V call is TRBV7-2, the J call TRBJ1-1; D unresolved. Germline V gene lookup returns CDR1 SGHTA and CDR2 FQGNSA. V dropped 6 bases and J dropped 3 bases, with 8 bases sitting between them. The CDR3 is 12 amino acids. Written as DNA, the CDR3 is TGTGCCAGCAGGCTGGGTTACACTGAAGCTTTCTTT. Translating it yields CASRLGYTEAFF. The complete variable domain, with remaining parts taken from reference TRBV7-2 and TRBJ1-1, reads GAGVSQSPSNKVTEKGKDVELRCDPISGHTALYWYRQSLGQGLEFLIYFQGNSAPDKSGLPSDRFSAERTGGSVSTLTIQRTQQEDSAVYLCASRLGYTEAFFGQGTRLTVV.

Ten or more counts support this clonotype. The chain recombines TRBV2 with TRBJ2-5, with 7 bases lining up with TRBD2. Germline-derived CDR1 and CDR2 are SNHLY and FYNNEI. V lost 8 bases and J lost 1; bases outside the gene matches: 7. The CDR3 is 14 amino acids. In DNA, the CDR3 is TGTGCCAGCTTAGGCGGGAGAGTCCAAGAGACCCAGTACTTC. Translated, it gives CASLGGRVQETQYF.

The chain links TRBV7-6 to TRBJ2-5; a weak D match, TRBD1 (6 bases). Germline V gene sequence: CDR1 SGHVS, CDR2 FNYEAQ. Between the trimmed V and J ends, which lost 5 bases and 3 bases, there was a span of 10 bases. The CDR3 spans 13 residues. CDR3 protein: CASSPWTEETQYF. CDR3 coding DNA: TGTGCCAGCAGCCCGTGGACAGAAGAGACCCAGTACTTC.

This clonotype appeared many times. The rearrangement uses TRBV6-1 and TRBJ2-5; D not resolved. The V gene's germline CDR1 is MNHNS and CDR2 SASEGT. Trimming pared 10 bases from V and 7 bases from J, leaving 13 bases between. The CDR3 consists of 11 residues. CDR3 amino acids: CAILPPGTQYF. CDR3 nucleotides: TGTGCCATCCTACCTCCGGGGACCCAGTACTTC.

This chain connects TRBV5-1 to TRBJ2-1, with TRBD2 matching over 7 bases. The trim removed 2 bases at V and 3 bases at J, leaving 14 bases unmatched. The CDR3 contains 18 residues. From germline, CDR1 is SGHRS and CDR2 YFSETQ. This chain's CDR3 is CASSFPPPPAGSYNEQFF. For the CDR3, the DNA is TGCGCCAGCAGCTTCCCTCCCCCCCCAGCGGGGAGCTACAATGAGCAGTTCTTC.

This clonotype was detected ten times or more. The chain couples TRBV19 to TRBJ2-7, with D possibly matching TRBD2 (6 bases). Trimming pared 3 bases from V and 3 bases from J, leaving 12 bases between. The CDR3 runs 14 residues. CDR1 and CDR2 (germline): LNHDA, SQIVND (reference sequence). CDR3 sequence (DNA): TGTGCCAGTAGTATGGGAGGCACGTTCTACGAGCAGTACTTC. As protein: CASSMGGTFYEQYF.

This clonotype was found a few times. CDR3 protein: CASTGLATQYF. CDR3 DNA sequence: TGTGCCAGTACCGGCCTCGCTACGCAGTATTTT. The V and J genes are TRBV7-9 and TRBJ2-3, with no clear D. CDR3 size: 11 residues. Germline V gives CDR1 SEHNR, CDR2 FQNEAQ (reference sequence). Trimming shortened V by 9 bases and J by 8 bases, and 12 bases separated the two germline ends.

The V gene is TRBV30, the J gene TRBJ2-7, with D unclear. V was clipped by 2 bases and J by 7 bases, with 12 bases between them. Per the germline V gene, CDR1 is GTSNPN and CDR2 is SVGIG (reference sequence). The CDR3 spans 12 residues. Written as DNA, the CDR3 is TGTGCCTGGAGTTTAGTCGCCCTGGAGCAGTACTTC. This translates into CAWSLVALEQYF.

This clonotype was recorded many times. This chain uses TRBV6-1 with TRBJ2-6; D might be TRBD1 (6 bases). The germline V gene has CDR1 MNHNS and CDR2 SASEGT. The CDR3 is made up of 15 amino acids. With 2 bases removed from V and 2 bases from J, the gap between germline ends came to 7 bases. CDR3: CASSETGTGANVLTF. CDR3 coding DNA: TGTGCCAGCAGTGAAACAGGGACTGGGGCCAACGTCCTGACTTTC.

This clonotype showed up many times. The chain employs TRBV6-6 and TRBJ1-1, with D unresolved. Trimming removed 7 bases from V and 1 base from J, with 16 bases in between. The CDR3 is 15 amino acids. From germline, CDR1 is MNHNY and CDR2 SVGAGI (reference sequence). In DNA, the CDR3 is TGTGCCAGCACCGAAACGTGGCTATCGAACACTGAAGCTTTCTTT. It codes for CASTETWLSNTEAFF.

A few counts support this clonotype. The CDR3 sequence: CASSSNQDYGYTF. The CDR3 coding sequence is TGTGCCAGCAGCTCGAACCAGGACTATGGCTACACCTTC. The rearrangement uses TRBV7-2 and TRBJ1-2; D call uncertain. The V end was cut by 4 bases, the J end by 3 bases, with 9 bases between. This CDR3 has 13 amino acids. Germline CDR1 SGHTA, CDR2 FQGNSA.

This clonotype appeared many times. The rearrangement joins TRBV5-4 to TRBJ2-7; 13 positions agree with TRBD2. Trimming cost V 5 bases and J 2 bases; bases outside gene matches: 4. Germline loops: CDR1 SGHNT, CDR2 YYREEE (reference sequence). The CDR3 runs 15 residues. CDR3 nucleotide sequence: TGTGCCAGCAGTTACGGACTAGCGGGAGCCTACGAGCAGTACTTC. Its translation is CASSYGLAGAYEQYF.

This clonotype was seen ten or more times. The chain recombines TRBV2 with TRBJ1-2, with D perhaps TRBD1 (6 bases). Trimming removed 6 bases from V and 14 bases from J, with 22 bases in between. This CDR3 spans 13 amino acids. Germline-derived CDR1 and CDR2 are SNHLY and FYNNEI. As DNA, the CDR3 is TGTGCCAGCAGGGAAACAACCTCCCAGGGGATAACCTTC. The encoded protein is CASRETTSQGITF.

In this sample, this clonotype turned up many times. V and J are TRBV7-9 and TRBJ1-5, with D tentatively TRBD1 (5 bases). This CDR3 has 15 amino acids. V lost 4 bases and J lost 1, with 11 bases in between. In germline, CDR1 is SEHNR, CDR2 FQNEAQ (reference sequence). For the CDR3, the DNA is TGTGCCAGCAGCTCAGGGTTTGGGAGCAATCAGCCCCAGCATTTT. It yields the protein CASSSGFGSNQPQHF.

There are a few counts of this clonotype. CDR3 sequence: CSAEDRVSTQPQHF. In nucleotides, the CDR3 is TGCAGTGCTGAAGACAGGGTTTCTACTCAGCCCCAGCATTTT. The chain joins TRBV20-1 to TRBJ1-5; 7 nucleotides agree with TRBD1. This CDR3 has 14 amino acids. V trimming: 5 bases; J trimming: 6 bases; junction bases outside the gene matches: 10. Germline CDR1 and CDR2: DFQATT and SNEGSKA (reference sequence).

This clonotype was observed a few times. This chain joins TRBV28 and TRBJ2-7, with D uncertain. Germline CDR1 MDHEN, CDR2 SYDVKM. The CDR3 spans 12 residues. V was trimmed by 3 bases and J by 2 bases, leaving 5 bases between them. The CDR3 spells CASSFAPYEQYF. In DNA, the CDR3 is TGTGCCAGCAGTTTCGCCCCCTACGAGCAGTACTTC. Variable domain in full (rest from reference TRBV28 and TRBJ2-7): DVKVTQSSRYLVKRTGEKVFLECVQDMDHENMFWYRQDPGLGLRLIYFSYDVKMKEKGDIPEGYSVSREKKERFSLILESASTNQTSMYLCASSFAPYEQYFGPGTRLTVT.

This clonotype was counted many times. The chain carries TRBV28 and TRBJ1-4; D not certain. The germline V gene has CDR1 MDHEN and CDR2 SYDVKM. Trimming removed 1 base at V and 0 bases at J, with 15 bases between. The CDR3 runs to 18 residues. The CDR3 nucleotides are TGTGCCAGCAGTTTATTAAGGGCCTTTCCCGCAACTAATGAAAAACTGTTTTTT. This codes for CASSLLRAFPATNEKLFF.

This clonotype appeared many times. This chain uses TRBV7-6 with TRBJ2-3, with 13 bases fitting TRBD2. Germline V gives CDR1 SGHVS, CDR2 FNYEAQ. The CDR3 runs to 18 residues. V lost 5 bases and J lost 5; bases outside the gene matches: 13. The chain's CDR3 is CASSGKLTSGGIGDTQYF. The CDR3 DNA sequence: TGTGCCAGCAGCGGTAAACTGACTAGCGGGGGGATTGGAGATACGCAGTATTTT.